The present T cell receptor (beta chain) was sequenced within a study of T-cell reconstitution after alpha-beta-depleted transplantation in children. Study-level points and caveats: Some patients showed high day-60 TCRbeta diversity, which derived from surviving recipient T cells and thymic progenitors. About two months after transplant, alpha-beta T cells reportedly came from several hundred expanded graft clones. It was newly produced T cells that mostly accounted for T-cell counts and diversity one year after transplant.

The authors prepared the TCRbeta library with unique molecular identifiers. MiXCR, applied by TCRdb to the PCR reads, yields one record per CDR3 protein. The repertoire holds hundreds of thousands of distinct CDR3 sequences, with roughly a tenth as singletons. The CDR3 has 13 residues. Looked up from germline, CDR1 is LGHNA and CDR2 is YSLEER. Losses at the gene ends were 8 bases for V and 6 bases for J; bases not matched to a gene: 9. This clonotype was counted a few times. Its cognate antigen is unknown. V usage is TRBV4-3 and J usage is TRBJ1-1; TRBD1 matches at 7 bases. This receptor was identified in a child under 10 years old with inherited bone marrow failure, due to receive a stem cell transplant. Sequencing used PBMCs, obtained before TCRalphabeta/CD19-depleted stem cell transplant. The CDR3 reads CASGARGAAEAFF. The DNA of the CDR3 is TGCGCCAGCGGGGCCAGGGGGGCGGCTGAAGCTTTCTTT.